This T cell receptor (beta chain) was found in a study of T-cell reconstitution after alpha-beta-depleted transplantation in children. Per the germline V gene, CDR1 is SGHTA and CDR2 is FQGNSA. Deletions cut 3 bases from V and 2 bases from J, with 5 bases between. This CDR3 region has 12 residues. During its preparation, the TCRbeta library received unique molecular identifiers. TCRdb recomputed calls from the PCR reads with MiXCR, one row per CDR3 protein. The sample holds roughly 350,000 distinct CDR3 sequences, 10% to 13% seen once. This sequence was found in a human donor who donated a stem cell graft to a child with acute lymphoblastic leukemia. This rearrangement joins TRBV7-2 to TRBJ2-7; no clear D. Sequenced material: PBMCs from the stem cell graft donor, taken from the stem cell graft. The CDR3 nucleotides are TGTGCCAGCAGCTTTATCCCCTACGAGCAGTACTTC. Amino acid sequence: CASSFIPYEQYF.